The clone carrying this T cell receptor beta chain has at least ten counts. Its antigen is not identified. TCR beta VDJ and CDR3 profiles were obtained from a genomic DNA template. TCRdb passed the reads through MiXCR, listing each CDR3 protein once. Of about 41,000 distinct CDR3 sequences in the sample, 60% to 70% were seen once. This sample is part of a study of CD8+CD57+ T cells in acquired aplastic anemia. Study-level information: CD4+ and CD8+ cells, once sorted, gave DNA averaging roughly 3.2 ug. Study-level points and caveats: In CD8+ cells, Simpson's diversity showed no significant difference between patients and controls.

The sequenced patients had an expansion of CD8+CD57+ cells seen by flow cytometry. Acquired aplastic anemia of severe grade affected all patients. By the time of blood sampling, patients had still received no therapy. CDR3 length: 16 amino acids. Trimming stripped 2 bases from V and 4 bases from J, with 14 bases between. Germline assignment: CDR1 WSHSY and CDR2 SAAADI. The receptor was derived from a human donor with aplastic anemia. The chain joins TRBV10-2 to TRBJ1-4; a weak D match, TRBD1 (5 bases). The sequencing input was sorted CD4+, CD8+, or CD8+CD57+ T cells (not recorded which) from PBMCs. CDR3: CASSEGQGLSNEKLFF. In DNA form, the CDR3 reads TGCGCCAGCAGTGAGGGGCAGGGCCTAAGTAATGAAAAACTGTTTTTT.